Presented here are 6 T cell receptor beta chains from one specimen sequenced in a study of T cell responses to AZD1222 COVID-19 vaccine (dated by TCRdb to the early 2020s). This specimen's time point label, interpreted: about 28 days (+/-7) after the second vaccine dose. Libraries were made using the immunoSEQ multiplex PCR assay. TCRdb holds this immuneACCESS table with in-frame rearrangements only. Some clones are missing; in checked studies, unresolved V genes explain under half, and the rest has no known cause. Recorded for this sample are 150,000 or so clones; nearly 95% of them occurred a single time. The ten largest clones take up about 3.7% of the sample. The sample here was peripheral blood, taken 28 days after the second AZD1222 dose. These receptors originate from an adult who received the AZD1222 COVID-19 vaccine.

Concerning this clone itself: Other nucleotide sequences in the sample specify the same CDR3. The gene calls are TRBV2 and TRBJ1-3; D call uncertain. Germline assignment: CDR1 SNHLY and CDR2 FYNNEI. The CDR3 is 12 residues long. V lost 2 bases, J lost 4 bases, and 3 bases lay in between. In DNA form, the CDR3 reads TGTGCCAGCAGTGAAACAGGAAACACCATATATTTT. Its translation: CASSETGNTIYF.

The V gene is TRBV6-1, the J gene TRBJ2-7; D is possibly TRBD1 (6 bases). Trimming stripped 1 base from V and 0 bases from J, with 7 bases between. Germline V gene sequence: CDR1 MNHNS, CDR2 SASEGT. The length of the CDR3 is 14 residues. The CDR3 spells CASSEGRGSYEQYF. The CDR3 region has the DNA TGTGCCAGCAGTGAAGGCAGGGGCTCCTACGAGCAGTACTTC.

J is TRBJ2-1 and V is TRBV9; TRBD1 might be the D (8 bases). CDR1 is SGDLS and CDR2 is YYNGEE in the germline V gene. The V gene lost 4 bases and the J gene lost 3 bases, with 17 bases spanning the gap. This CDR3 is built from 16 residues. The DNA for the CDR3 is TGTGCCAGCAGCCCCAGGGGGCGGGGGCTCTACAATGAGCAGTTCTTC. Translating it yields CASSPRGRGLYNEQFF.

This chain joins TRBV6-1 and TRBJ1-4, with D tentatively TRBD1 (5 bases). The CDR3 totals 14 residues. Trimming shortened V by 3 bases and J by 8 bases, and 13 bases separated the two germline ends. The germline V gene encodes CDR1 MNHNS and CDR2 SASEGT. Here the CDR3 DNA reads TGTGCCAGCAGTGATACGGGGGGTGGGGAAAAACTGTTTTTT. It encodes CASSDTGGGEKLFF.

The genes are TRBV2 and TRBJ1-2, with 7 bases that match TRBD1. Germline lookup yields CDR1 SNHLY and CDR2 FYNNEI. V trimming: 3 bases; J trimming: 5 bases; junction bases outside the gene matches: 6. CDR3 length: 14 residues. Here the CDR3 DNA reads TGTGCCAGCAGTGATAACAGGGGCTTTTATGGCTACACCTTC. Translation gives CASSDNRGFYGYTF.

The chain recombines TRBV6-5 with TRBJ1-2; perhaps TRBD1 as D (5 bases). CDR1 MNHEY and CDR2 SVGAGI come from the germline V gene. This CDR3 is 13 amino acids long. Trimming took 8 bases from V and 6 from J, leaving 16 bases between them. CDR3 DNA: TGTGCCAGCGGAAAGGAGGGGCCCGATGGCTACACCTTC. This encodes CASGKEGPDGYTF.